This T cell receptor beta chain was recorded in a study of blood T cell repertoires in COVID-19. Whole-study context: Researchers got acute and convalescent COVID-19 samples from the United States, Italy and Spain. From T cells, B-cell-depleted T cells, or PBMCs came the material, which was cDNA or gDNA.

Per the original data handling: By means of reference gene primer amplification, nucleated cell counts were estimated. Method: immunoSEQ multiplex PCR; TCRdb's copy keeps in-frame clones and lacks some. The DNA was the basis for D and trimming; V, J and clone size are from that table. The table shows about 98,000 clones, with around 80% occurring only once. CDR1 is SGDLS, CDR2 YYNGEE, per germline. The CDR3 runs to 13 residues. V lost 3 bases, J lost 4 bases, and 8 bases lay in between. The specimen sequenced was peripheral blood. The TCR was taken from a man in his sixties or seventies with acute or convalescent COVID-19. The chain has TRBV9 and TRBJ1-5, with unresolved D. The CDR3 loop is CASSAGGNQPQHF. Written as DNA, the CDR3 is TGTGCCAGCAGCGCCGGAGGGAATCAGCCCCAGCATTTT.